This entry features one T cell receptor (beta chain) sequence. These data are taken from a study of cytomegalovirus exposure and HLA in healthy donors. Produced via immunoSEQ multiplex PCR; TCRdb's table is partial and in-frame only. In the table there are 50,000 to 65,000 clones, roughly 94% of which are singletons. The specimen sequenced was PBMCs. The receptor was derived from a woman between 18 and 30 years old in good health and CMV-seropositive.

The CDR3 loop is CASSRTGEGYGYTF. DNA of the CDR3: TGTGCCAGTAGCCGGACAGGGGAGGGATATGGCTACACCTTC. V gene TRBV19 combines with J gene TRBJ1-2, with TRBD1 identical over 9 bases. Germline CDR1 reads LNHDA; CDR2 reads SQIVND (reference sequence). J lost 5 bases, V lost 6 bases, and 7 bases had no gene match. This CDR3 contains 14 residues.